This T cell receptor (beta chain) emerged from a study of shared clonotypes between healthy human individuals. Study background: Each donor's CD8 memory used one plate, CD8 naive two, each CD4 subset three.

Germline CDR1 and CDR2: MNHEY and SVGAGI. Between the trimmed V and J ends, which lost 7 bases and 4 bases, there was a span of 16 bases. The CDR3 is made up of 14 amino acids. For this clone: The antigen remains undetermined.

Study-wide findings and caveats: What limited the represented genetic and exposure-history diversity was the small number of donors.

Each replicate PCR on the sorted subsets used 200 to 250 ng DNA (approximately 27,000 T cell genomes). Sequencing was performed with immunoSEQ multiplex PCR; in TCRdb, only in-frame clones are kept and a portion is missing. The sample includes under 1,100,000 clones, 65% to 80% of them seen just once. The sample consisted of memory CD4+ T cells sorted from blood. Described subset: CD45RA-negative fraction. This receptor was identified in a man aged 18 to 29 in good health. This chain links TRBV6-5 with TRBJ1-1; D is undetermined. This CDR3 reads CASIWRVGSTEAFF. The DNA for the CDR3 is TGTGCCAGCATCTGGCGGGTTGGGAGCACTGAAGCTTTCTTT.